This TCR beta chain appears in the sequencing data of a study of shared clonotypes between healthy human individuals. Naive CD8 cells, CD45RO-negative and positively selected for CCR7, excluded terminally differentiated effector memory CD45RA+ cells. The CDR3 is 16 amino acids. The germline CDR1 and CDR2 sequences are MNHEY and SMNVEV (reference sequence). The V and J ends lost 6 bases and 8 bases, in that order; junction bases with no gene match: 11. Sequencing used immunoSEQ multiplex PCR; TCRdb keeps in-frame clones, though not all of them. This sample has about 870,000 clones; 80% to 95% occur once, and the top ten carry around 24%.

The clonotype comes from a young man in good health. The chain combines TRBV27 with TRBJ2-1, with TRBD2 matching 12 bases. The source material was naive CD8+ T cells sorted from blood. The CDR3 reads CASSKLAGGPFDEQFF. CDR3 coding DNA: TGTGCCAGCAGCAAGCTAGCGGGAGGGCCGTTCGATGAGCAGTTCTTC.